This T cell receptor (beta chain) comes out of a study of T cell responses to AZD1222 COVID-19 vaccine. General observations from the study: Spike-specific TCR breadth and depth went up after people got two AZD1222 doses. The number of AZD1222 recipients seropositive at baseline was only five or six.

The count of this clone is one. The antigen is undetermined. The CDR3 is 16 amino acids. Germline-derived CDR1 and CDR2 are KGHSH and LQKENI. Trimming cost V 4 bases and J 8 bases, with 21 bases left between them. Second-dose recipients at about 4 or about 12 weeks were treated as one pooled group. Profiling relied on immunoSEQ multiplex PCR, and the TCRdb table lists in-frame clones only, not all of them. The data contain around 120,000 clones, around 93% of them singletons. This specimen consisted of peripheral blood, obtained 28 days after the second AZD1222 dose. This chain uses TRBV18 with TRBJ1-5; no definite D call. The source is an adult who received the AZD1222 COVID-19 vaccine. This CDR3 is CASSLFPRHADEPQHF. The CDR3 DNA is TGTGCCAGCTCACTTTTTCCCCGACACGCCGATGAGCCCCAGCATTTT.